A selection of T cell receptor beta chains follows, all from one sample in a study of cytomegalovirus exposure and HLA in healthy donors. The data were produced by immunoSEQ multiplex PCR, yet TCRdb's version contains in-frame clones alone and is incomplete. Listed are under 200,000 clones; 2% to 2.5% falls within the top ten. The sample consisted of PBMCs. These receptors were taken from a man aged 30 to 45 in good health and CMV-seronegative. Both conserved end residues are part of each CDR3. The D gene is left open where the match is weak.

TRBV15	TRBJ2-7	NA	CATSRVQGEQYF	TGTGCCACCAGCAGAGTCCAGGGCGAGCAGTACTTC
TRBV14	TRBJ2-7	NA	CASSRRAGVFYEQYF	TGTGCCAGCAGCCGACGGGCAGGGGTATTTTACGAGCAGTACTTC
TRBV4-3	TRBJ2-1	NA	CASSQGRLASNEQFF	TGCGCCAGCAGCCAAGGTCGGCTAGCGAGTAATGAGCAGTTCTTC
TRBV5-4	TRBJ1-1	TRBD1	CASSTGQGSTEAFF	TGTGCCAGCAGCACCGGACAGGGCAGCACTGAAGCTTTCTTT
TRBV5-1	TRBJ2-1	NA	CASSASGTAGNEQFF	TGCGCCAGCAGCGCCTCCGGGACGGCGGGGAATGAGCAGTTCTTC
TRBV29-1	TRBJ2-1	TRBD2	CSALGAPAGEMYNEQFF	TGCAGCGCCTTGGGGGCCCCAGCGGGAGAGATGTACAATGAGCAGTTCTTC
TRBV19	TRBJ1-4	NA	CATFPTRGNNEKLFF	TGTGCCACCTTCCCCACCCGGGGAAATAATGAAAAACTGTTTTTT
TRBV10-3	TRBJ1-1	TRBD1	CAISPDRGAETEAFF	TGTGCCATCAGCCCGGACAGGGGAGCGGAGACTGAAGCTTTCTTT
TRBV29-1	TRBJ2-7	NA	CSVEDPGTHSYEQYF	TGCAGCGTTGAAGATCCCGGGACACACTCCTACGAGCAGTACTTC
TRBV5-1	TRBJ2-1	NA	CASSLAGVTYNEQFF	TGCGCCAGCAGCTTGGCCGGTGTCACCTACAATGAGCAGTTCTTC
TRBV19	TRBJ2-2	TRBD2	CASSGGRAGDGELFF	TGTGCCAGTAGTGGTGGGAGGGCCGGGGACGGGGAGCTGTTTTTT
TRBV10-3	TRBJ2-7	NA	CATLYSEDYEQYF	TGTGCCACCCTATATAGCGAGGACTACGAGCAGTACTTC
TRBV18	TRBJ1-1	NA	CASSRQENTEAFF	TGTGCCAGCTCGCGCCAGGAGAACACTGAAGCTTTCTTT
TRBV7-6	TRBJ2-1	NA	CASSSRLTKYYNEQFF	TGTGCCAGCAGCTCGAGACTCACCAAGTATTACAATGAGCAGTTCTTC
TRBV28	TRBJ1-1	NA	CASSLTVMNTEAFF	TGTGCCAGCAGTTTGACTGTCATGAACACTGAAGCTTTCTTT
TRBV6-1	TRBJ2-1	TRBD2	CAARLAGGVGEQFF	TGTGCCGCTAGGCTAGCGGGAGGGGTAGGCGAGCAGTTCTTC
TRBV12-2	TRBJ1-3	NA	CASRLNPPAPVNTIYF	TGTGCAAGTCGCTTAAATCCTCCCGCCCCGGTGAACACCATATATTTT
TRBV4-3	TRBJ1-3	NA	CASSPSDRRSGNTIYF	TGCGCCAGCAGCCCGAGCGACAGGCGCTCTGGAAACACCATATATTTT
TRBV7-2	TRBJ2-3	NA	CASSNSYTDTQYF	TGTGCCAGCAGCAACAGCTACACAGATACGCAGTATTTT
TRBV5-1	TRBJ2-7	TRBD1	CASSSTGTGSIDEQYF	TGCGCCAGCAGCTCCACCGGGACAGGTTCCATCGACGAGCAGTACTTC
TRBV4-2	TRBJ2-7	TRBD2	CASSQELAGSSWEQYF	TGTGCCAGCAGCCAAGAACTAGCGGGGTCCAGTTGGGAGCAGTACTTC
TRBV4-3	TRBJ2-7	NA	CASSHGQGYEQYF	TGCGCCAGCAGCCATGGGCAGGGCTACGAGCAGTACTTC
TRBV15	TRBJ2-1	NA	CATSRDPKAEQFF	TGTGCCACCAGCAGAGATCCCAAAGCTGAGCAGTTCTTC
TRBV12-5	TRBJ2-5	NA	CASGLEGLETQYF	TGTGCTAGTGGTTTGGAGGGGCTGGAGACCCAGTACTTC
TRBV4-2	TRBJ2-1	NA	CASSQDRSGPYNEQFF	TGTGCCAGCAGCCAAGACAGGAGCGGACCCTACAATGAGCAGTTCTTC
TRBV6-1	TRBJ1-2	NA	CASSEAPVTYGYTF	TGTGCCAGCAGTGAAGCCCCCGTTACATATGGCTACACCTTC
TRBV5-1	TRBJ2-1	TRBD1	CASSWGTGGHNEQFF	TGCGCCAGCAGCTGGGGGACAGGGGGTCACAATGAGCAGTTCTTC
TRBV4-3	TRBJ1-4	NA	CASSSGSGWEKLFF	TGCGCCAGCAGCTCTGGCTCCGGGTGGGAAAAACTGTTTTTT
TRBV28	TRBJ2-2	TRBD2	CASSSGPPVGTSGDANTGELFF	TGTGCCAGCAGTTCCGGGCCGCCCGTTGGGACTAGCGGGGACGCGAACACCGGGGAGCTGTTTTTT
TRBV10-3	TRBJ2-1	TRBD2	CAISAGLGAYNEQFF	TGTGCCATCAGTGCGGGACTAGGAGCCTACAATGAGCAGTTCTTC
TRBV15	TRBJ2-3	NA	CATSSSFVGVSTDTQYF	TGTGCCACCAGCAGTAGTTTTGTGGGCGTAAGCACAGATACGCAGTATTTT